This T cell receptor (beta chain) was recorded in a study of OX40 agonist ivuxolimab in advanced cancers. Study at large: Dosing consisted of intravenous ivuxolimab at 0.01 to 10 mg/kg every 2 weeks.

Blood specimens came from baseline, cycle 4 day 1, and cycle 7 day 1. Libraries were prepared by immunoSEQ multiplex PCR; TCRdb keeps only in-frame clonotypes and omits some of them. The repertoire consists of 45,000 to 65,000 clones, with roughly 88% occurring once and the leading ten covering over 8.5%. CDR1 SQVTM and CDR2 ANQGSEA come from the germline V gene. The CDR3 length is 15 residues. Losses at the gene ends were 3 bases for V and 3 bases for J; bases not matched to a gene: 6. Material: CD4+ or CD8+ T cells sorted from blood, obtained in a trial of the OX40 agonist ivuxolimab. The sequence was obtained from an adult with an advanced solid tumor such as melanoma, head and neck, liver or kidney cancer. The chain has TRBV29-1 and TRBJ2-3; TRBD2 aligns across 10 bases. The DNA for the CDR3 is TGCAGCGTTGACTTTAGCGGGGGGACTACAGATACGCAGTATTTT. Amino acids: CSVDFSGGTTDTQYF.